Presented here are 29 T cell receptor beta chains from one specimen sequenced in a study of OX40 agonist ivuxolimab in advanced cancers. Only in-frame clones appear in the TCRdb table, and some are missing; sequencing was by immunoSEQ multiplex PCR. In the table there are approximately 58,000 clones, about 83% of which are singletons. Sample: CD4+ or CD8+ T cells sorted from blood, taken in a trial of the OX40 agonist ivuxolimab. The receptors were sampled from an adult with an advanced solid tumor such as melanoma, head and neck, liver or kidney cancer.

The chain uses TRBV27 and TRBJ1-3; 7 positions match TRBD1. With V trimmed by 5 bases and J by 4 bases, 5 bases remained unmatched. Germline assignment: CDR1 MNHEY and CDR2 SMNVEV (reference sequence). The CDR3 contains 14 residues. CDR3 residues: CASSPLGGGNTIYF. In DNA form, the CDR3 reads TGTGCCAGCAGTCCCCTAGGGGGCGGAAACACCATATATTTT.

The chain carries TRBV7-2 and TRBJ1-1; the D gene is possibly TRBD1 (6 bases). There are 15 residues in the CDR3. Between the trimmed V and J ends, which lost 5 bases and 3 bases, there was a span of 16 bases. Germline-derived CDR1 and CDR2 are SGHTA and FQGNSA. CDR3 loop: CASSRRRGADTEAFF. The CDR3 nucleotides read TGTGCCAGCAGCCGACGTCGGGGGGCGGACACTGAAGCTTTCTTT.

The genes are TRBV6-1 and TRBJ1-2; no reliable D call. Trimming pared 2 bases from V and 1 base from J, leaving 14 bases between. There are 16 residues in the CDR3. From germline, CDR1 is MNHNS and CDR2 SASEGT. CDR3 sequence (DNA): TGTGCCAGCAGTGAAACGCCTCAATCGGGTAACTATGGCTACACCTTC. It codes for CASSETPQSGNYGYTF.

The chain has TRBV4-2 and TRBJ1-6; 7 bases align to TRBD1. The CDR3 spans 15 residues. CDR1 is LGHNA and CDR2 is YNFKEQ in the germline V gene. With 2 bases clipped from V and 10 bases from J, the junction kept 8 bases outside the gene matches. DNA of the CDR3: TGTGCCAGCAGCCAACCGGGACAGATCGAATCACCCCTCCACTTT. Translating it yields CASSQPGQIESPLHF.

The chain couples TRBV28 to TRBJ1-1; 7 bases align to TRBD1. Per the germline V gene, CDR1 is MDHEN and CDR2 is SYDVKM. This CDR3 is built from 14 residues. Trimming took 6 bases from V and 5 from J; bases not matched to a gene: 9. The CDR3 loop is CASSDSQQGTEAFF. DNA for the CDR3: TGTGCCAGCAGCGATTCGCAACAGGGGACTGAAGCTTTCTTT.

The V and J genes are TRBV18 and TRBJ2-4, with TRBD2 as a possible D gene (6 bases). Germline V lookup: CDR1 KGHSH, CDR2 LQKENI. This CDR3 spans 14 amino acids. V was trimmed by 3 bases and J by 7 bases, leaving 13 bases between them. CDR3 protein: CASSPLGEVNIQYF. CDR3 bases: TGTGCCAGCTCACCCCTGGGGGAGGTCAACATTCAGTACTTC. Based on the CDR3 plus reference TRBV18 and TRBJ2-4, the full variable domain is NAGVMQNPRHLVRRRGQEARLRCSPMKGHSHVYWYRQLPEEGLKFMVYLQKENIIDESGMPKERFSAEFPKEGPSILRIQQVVRGDSAAYFCASSPLGEVNIQYFGAGTRLSVL.

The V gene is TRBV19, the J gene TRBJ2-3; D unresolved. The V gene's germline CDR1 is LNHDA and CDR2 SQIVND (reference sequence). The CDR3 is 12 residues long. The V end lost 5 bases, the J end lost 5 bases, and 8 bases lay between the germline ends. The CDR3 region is CASSRAQDTQYF. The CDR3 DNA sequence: TGTGCCAGTAGTCGGGCCCAAGATACGCAGTATTTT.

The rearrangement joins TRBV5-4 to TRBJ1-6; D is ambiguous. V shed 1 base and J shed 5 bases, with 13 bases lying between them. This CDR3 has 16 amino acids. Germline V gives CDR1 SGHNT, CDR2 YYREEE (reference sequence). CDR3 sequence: CASSLQSPGNNSPLHF. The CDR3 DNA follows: TGTGCCAGCAGCTTGCAATCCCCGGGAAATAATTCACCCCTCCACTTT.

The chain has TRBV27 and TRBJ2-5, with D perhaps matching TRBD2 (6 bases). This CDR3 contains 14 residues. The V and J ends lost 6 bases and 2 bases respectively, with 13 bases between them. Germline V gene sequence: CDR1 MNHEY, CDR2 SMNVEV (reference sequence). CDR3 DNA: TGTGCCAGCAGGGTTAGTAGCGGACAAGAGACCCAGTACTTC. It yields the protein CASRVSSGQETQYF.

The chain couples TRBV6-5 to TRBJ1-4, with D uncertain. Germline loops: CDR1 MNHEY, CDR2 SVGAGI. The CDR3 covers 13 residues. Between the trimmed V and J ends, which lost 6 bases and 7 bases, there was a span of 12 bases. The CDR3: CASSRRAGEKLFF. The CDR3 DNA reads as TGTGCCAGCAGCCGACGAGCAGGTGAAAAACTGTTTTTT.

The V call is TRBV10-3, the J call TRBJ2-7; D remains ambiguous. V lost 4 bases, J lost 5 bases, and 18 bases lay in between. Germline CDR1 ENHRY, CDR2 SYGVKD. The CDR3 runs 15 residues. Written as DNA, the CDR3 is TGTGCCATCAGTGGGCAGTCCTCGGGTTTGGACGAGCAGTACTTC. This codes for CAISGQSSGLDEQYF.

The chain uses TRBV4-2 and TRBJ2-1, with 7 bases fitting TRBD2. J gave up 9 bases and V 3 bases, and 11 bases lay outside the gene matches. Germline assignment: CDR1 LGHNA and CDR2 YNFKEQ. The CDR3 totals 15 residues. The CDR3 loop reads CASSQEGGAGVEQFF. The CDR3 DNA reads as TGTGCCAGCAGCCAGGAGGGCGGGGCGGGGGTTGAGCAGTTCTTC.

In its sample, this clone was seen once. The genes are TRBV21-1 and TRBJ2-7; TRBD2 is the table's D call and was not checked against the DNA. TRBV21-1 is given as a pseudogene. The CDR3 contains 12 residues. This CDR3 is CATGGGDYEQYF. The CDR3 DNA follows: TGTGCCACGGGCGGGGGGGACTACGAGCAGTACTTC.

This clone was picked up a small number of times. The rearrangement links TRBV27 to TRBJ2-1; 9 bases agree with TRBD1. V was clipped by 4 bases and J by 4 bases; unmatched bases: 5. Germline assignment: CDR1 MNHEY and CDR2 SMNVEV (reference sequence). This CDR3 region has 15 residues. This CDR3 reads CASSSPGQGYNEQFF. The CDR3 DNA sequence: TGTGCCAGCAGTTCCCCGGGACAGGGTTACAATGAGCAGTTCTTC.

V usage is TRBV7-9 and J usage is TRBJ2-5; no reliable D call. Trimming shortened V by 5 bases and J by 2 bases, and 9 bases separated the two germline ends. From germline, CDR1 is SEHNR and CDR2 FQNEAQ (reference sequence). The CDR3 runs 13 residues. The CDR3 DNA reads TGTGCCAGCAGCATCCATAGTCAAGAGACCCAGTACTTC. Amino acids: CASSIHSQETQYF.

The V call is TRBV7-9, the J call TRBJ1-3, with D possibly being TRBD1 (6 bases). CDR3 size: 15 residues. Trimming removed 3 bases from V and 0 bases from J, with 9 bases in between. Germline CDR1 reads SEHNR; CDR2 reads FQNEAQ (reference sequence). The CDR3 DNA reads TGTGCCAGCAGCTTGCAGACAGGCTCTGGAAACACCATATATTTT. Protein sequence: CASSLQTGSGNTIYF.

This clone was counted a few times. For the CDR3, the DNA is TGTGCCAGCAGCGGCCTGCGGACTAGCGGGGGAAAGCAGTACTTC. This gives the protein CASSGLRTSGGKQYF. The chain combines TRBV5-4 with TRBJ2-7; 13 bases fit TRBD2. The CDR3 totals 15 residues. Trimming took 4 bases from V and 8 from J; bases not matched to a gene: 9. Germline CDR1 SGHNT, CDR2 YYREEE (reference sequence). Full variable domain (outside the CDR3, taken from reference TRBV5-4 and TRBJ2-7): ETGVTQSPTHLIKTRGQQVTLRCSSQSGHNTVSWYQQALGQGPQFIFQYYREEENGRGNFPPRFSGLQFPNYSSELNVNALELDDSALYLCASSGLRTSGGKQYFGPGTRLTVT.

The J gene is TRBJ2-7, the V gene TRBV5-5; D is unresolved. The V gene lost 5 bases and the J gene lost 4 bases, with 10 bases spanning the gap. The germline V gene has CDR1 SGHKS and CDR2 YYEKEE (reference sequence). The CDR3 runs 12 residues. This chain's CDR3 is CASRGDMYEQYF. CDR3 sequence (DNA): TGTGCCAGCAGGGGTGACATGTACGAGCAGTACTTC.

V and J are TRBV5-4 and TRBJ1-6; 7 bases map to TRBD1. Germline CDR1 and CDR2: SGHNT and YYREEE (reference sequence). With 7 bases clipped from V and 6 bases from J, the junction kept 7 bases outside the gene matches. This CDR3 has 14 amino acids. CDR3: CASSPTGANSPLHF. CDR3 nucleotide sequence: TGTGCCAGCTCCCCCACAGGGGCTAATTCACCCCTCCACTTT.

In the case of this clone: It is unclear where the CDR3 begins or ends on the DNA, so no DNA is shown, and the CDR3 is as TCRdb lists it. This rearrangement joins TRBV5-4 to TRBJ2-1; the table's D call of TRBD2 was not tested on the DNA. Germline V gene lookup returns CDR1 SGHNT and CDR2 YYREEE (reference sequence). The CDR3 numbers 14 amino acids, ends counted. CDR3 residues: CASSLVGGGTDKFF.

Here the CDR3 DNA reads TGTGCTAGTGGTAGAGGACAGACCCAGTACTTC. Its protein is CASGRGQTQYF. This chain uses TRBV12-5 with TRBJ2-5; no firm D call. The CDR3 runs to 11 residues. V was clipped by 5 bases and J by 6 bases, with 7 bases between them. Looked up from germline, CDR1 is LGHNT and CDR2 is FRNRAP.

For the CDR3, the DNA is TGTGCCAGCAGCCCCGGGACAGCCCATTCCCAGCATTTT. Residues: CASSPGTAHSQHF. This sequence joins TRBV28 and TRBJ1-5; TRBD1 aligns across 7 bases. This CDR3 has 13 amino acids. The J segment lost 11 bases and the V segment lost 6 bases, leaving 10 bases of the junction unmatched. Per the germline V gene, CDR1 is MDHEN and CDR2 is SYDVKM.

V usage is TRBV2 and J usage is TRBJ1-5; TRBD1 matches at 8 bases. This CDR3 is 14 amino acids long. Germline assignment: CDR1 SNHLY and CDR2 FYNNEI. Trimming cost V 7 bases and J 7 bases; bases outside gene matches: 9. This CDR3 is CASMEGQGRQPQHF. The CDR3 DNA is TGTGCCAGCATGGAAGGACAGGGCCGACAGCCCCAGCATTTT. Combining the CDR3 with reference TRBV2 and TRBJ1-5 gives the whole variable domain EPEVTQTPSHQVTQMGQEVILRCVPISNHLYFYWYRQILGQKVEFLVSFYNNEISEKSEIFDDQFSVERPDGSNFTLKIRSTKLEDSAMYFCASMEGQGRQPQHFGDGTRLSIL.

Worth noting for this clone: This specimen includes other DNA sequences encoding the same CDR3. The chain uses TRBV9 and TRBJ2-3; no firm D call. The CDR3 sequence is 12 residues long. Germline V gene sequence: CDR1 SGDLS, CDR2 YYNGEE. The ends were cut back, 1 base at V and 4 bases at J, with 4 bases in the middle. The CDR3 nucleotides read TGTGCCAGCAGCGTATCGGCAGATACGCAGTATTTT. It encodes CASSVSADTQYF.

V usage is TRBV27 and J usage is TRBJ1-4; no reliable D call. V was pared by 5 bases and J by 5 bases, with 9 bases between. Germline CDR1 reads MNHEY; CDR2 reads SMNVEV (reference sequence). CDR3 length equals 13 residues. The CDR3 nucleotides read TGTGCCAGCAGTCTCCGGGAAAATGAAAAACTGTTTTTT. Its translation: CASSLRENEKLFF.

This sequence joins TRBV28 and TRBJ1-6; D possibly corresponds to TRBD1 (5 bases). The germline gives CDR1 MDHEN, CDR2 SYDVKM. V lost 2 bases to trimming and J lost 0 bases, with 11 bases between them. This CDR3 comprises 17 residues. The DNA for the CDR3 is TGTGCCAGCAGTTTACCTTCAGGGAGCTCCTATAATTCACCCCTCCACTTT. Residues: CASSLPSGSSYNSPLHF.

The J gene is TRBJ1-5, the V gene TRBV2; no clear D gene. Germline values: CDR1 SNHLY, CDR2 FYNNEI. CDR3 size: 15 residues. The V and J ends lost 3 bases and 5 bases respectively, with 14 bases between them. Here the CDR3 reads CASSEGSVMYQPQHF. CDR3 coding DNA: TGTGCCAGCAGTGAGGGCAGCGTGATGTATCAGCCCCAGCATTTT.

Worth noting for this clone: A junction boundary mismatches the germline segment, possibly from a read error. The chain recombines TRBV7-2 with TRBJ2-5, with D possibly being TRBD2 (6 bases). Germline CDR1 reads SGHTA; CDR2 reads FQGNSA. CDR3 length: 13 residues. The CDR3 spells CASRLAAQETQYF. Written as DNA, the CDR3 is TGTGCCAGCAGGTTAGCGGCCCAAGAGACCCAGTACTTC.

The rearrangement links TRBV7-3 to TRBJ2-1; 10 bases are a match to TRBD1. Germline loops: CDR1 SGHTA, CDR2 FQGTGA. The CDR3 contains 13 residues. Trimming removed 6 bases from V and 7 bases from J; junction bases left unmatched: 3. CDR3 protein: CASSWDRGNEQFF. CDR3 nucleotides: TGTGCCAGCAGTTGGGACAGGGGAAATGAGCAGTTCTTC.